Sequencing of this T cell receptor (beta chain) was carried out in a study of regulatory T cells in long-lasting Graves disease. Overall study findings and caveats: When disease was persistent, TRBV28, TRBJ1-2 and TRBJ2-5 were the favored segments.

Building of the TCR beta libraries involved iRepertoire HTBI primers and Arm-PCR of CDR3 regions. TCRdb ran MiXCR on the multiplex PCR reads and lists one entry per CDR3 protein. Of approximately 270,000 distinct CDR3 sequences detected, about 17% appear once; the ten largest clones hold approximately 14%. This clonotype was counted ten times or more. Its matching antigen is unknown. Time point here: newly diagnosed GD, antithyroid drugs for less than 3 months. The TCR library used RNA extracted from PBMCs. EDTA tubes collected approximately 10 milliliters of peripheral blood. From germline, CDR1 is DFQATT and CDR2 SNEGSKA (reference sequence). This CDR3 has 12 residues. Trimming shortened V by 1 base and J by 7 bases, and 7 bases separated the two germline ends. A further study also used this sample, focusing on T cells in Graves' hyperthyroidism and ophthalmopathy.

The rearrangement links TRBV20-1 to TRBJ1-4; D unclear. The sample here was peripheral blood mononuclear cells (PBMCs), taken at new diagnosis, from a patient treated with antithyroid drugs. The TCR comes from a young woman with Graves disease. For the CDR3, the DNA is TGCAGTGCTAGAGGGCCCGTTGAAAAACTGTTTTTT. It is translated as CSARGPVEKLFF.